This record looks at one TCR beta chain sequence and its context. The data were obtained in a study of shared clonotypes between healthy human individuals. The naive CD8 subset, CD45RO-negative cells positively selected for CCR7, excluded terminally differentiated effector memory CD45RA+ cells. The table came from immunoSEQ multiplex PCR; TCRdb's copy has only in-frame clones and leaves some out. The repertoire holds around 2.1 million clones, with about 93% as singletons. Trimming took 3 bases from V and 5 from J, leaving 13 bases between them. CDR3 length: 14 amino acids. The germline gives CDR1 MDHEN, CDR2 SYDVKM.

The origin of this receptor is a man aged 18 to 30 in good health. Some clones in this sample may be carry-over from other donors' samples. The chain couples TRBV28 to TRBJ1-1; D remains ambiguous. The material sequenced was naive CD8+ T cells from PBMCs. The CDR3 spells CASSFRSYETEAFF. The CDR3, as DNA: TGTGCCAGCAGTTTTCGGTCTTATGAGACTGAAGCTTTCTTT.